A selection of T cell receptor beta chains follows, all from one sample in a study of cytomegalovirus exposure and HLA in healthy donors. The protocol was immunoSEQ multiplex PCR, while the TCRdb copy is restricted to in-frame clones and leaves out a portion. This sample has about 190,000 clones; around 84% occur once, and the top ten carry roughly 2.6%. The sample consisted of PBMCs. These receptor sequences come from a woman aged 45-60 years in good health and CMV-seropositive. CDR3s include the opening cysteine and the closing phenylalanine or tryptophan. D genes are given only for firm matches. Clone size is shown for a subset of rows, as once, few, many or a class of expanded clone.

TRBJ2-1 | TRBD2 | - | 15 | TRBV6-5 | CASSSSSGVINEQFF | TGTGCCAGCAGTTCCTCTAGCGGGGTTATTAATGAGCAGTTCTTC
TRBJ1-2 | - | - | 15 | TRBV18 | CASSPSTDNTYGYTF | TGTGCCAGCTCACCGTCGACAGATAACACCTATGGCTACACCTTC
TRBJ2-3 | - | - | 14 | TRBV5-1 | CASSGTGGADTQYF | TGCGCCAGCAGCGGTACAGGGGGGGCAGATACGCAGTATTTT
TRBJ2-7 | - | - | 12 | TRBV5-1 | CASSRDSYEQYF | TGTGCCAGCAGCCGGGACTCCTACGAGCAGTACTTC
TRBJ2-3 | TRBD1 | - | 15 | TRBV6-5 | CASSYGGQNTDTQYF | TGTGCCAGCAGTTACGGGGGACAGAACACAGATACGCAGTATTTT
TRBJ1-4 | - | - | 14 | TRBV5-1 | CASSFSRGNEKLFF | TGCGCCAGCAGCTTTTCCAGAGGGAATGAAAAACTGTTTTTT
TRBJ2-1 | TRBD2 | - | 16 | TRBV7-2 | CASSLLAGAAGNEQFF | TGTGCCAGCAGCCTTCTAGCGGGGGCTGCTGGCAATGAGCAGTTCTTC
TRBJ1-1 | TRBD1 | - | 15 | TRBV19 | CASSMAGTANTEAFF | TGTGCCAGTAGTATGGCCGGGACAGCGAACACTGAAGCTTTCTTT
TRBJ1-2 | - | once | 12 | TRBV29-1 | CSVEGTDYGYTF | TGCAGCGTTGAGGGCACCGACTATGGCTACACCTTC
TRBJ1-1 | - | - | 15 | TRBV7-9 | CASSRQTGTNTEAFF | TGTGCCAGCAGCCGCCAAACAGGGACGAACACTGAAGCTTTCTTT
TRBJ2-3 | TRBD2 | few | 17 | TRBV7-9 | CASSLDPGLAVTDTQYF | TGTGCCAGCAGCTTAGACCCGGGACTAGCGGTCACAGATACGCAGTATTTT
TRBJ1-1 | - | - | 15 | TRBV6-6 | CASSPLFRGGTEAFF | TGTGCCAGCAGTCCCCTTTTCCGGGGAGGAACTGAAGCTTTCTTT
TRBJ1-1 | TRBD1 | - | 15 | TRBV6-6 | CASSYSGQGGTEAFF | TGTGCCAGCAGTTACTCCGGACAGGGAGGCACTGAAGCTTTCTTT
TRBJ2-7 | - | - | 16 | TRBV2 | CASRDREYTQRNEQYF | TGTGCCAGCAGAGACCGGGAGTACACCCAGAGGAACGAGCAGTACTTC
TRBJ2-5 | TRBD2 | few | 11 | TRBV20-1 | CSARETSGVYF | TGCAGTGCTAGAGAGACTAGCGGGGTGTACTTC
TRBJ1-1 | - | - | 12 | TRBV11-2 | CASSLSGSEAFF | TGTGCCAGCAGCTTAAGCGGATCTGAAGCTTTCTTT
TRBJ1-6 | - | - | 15 | TRBV14 | CASSHQGSYNSPLHF | TGTGCCAGCAGCCATCAGGGATCCTATAATTCACCCCTCCACTTT
TRBJ2-1 | TRBD1 | - | 17 | TRBV15 | CATSREGQVSSYNEQFF | TGTGCCACCAGCAGAGAGGGACAGGTCAGCTCCTACAATGAGCAGTTCTTC
TRBJ1-1 | - | - | 12 | TRBV7-2 | CASSRLQGEAFF | TGTGCCAGCAGCCGATTACAGGGTGAAGCTTTCTTT
TRBJ2-3 | TRBD1 | - | 15 | TRBV5-1 | CASSLQGAGLDTQYF | TGCGCCAGCAGCTTACAGGGGGCCGGGTTAGATACGCAGTATTTT
TRBJ2-7 | TRBD1 | - | 15 | TRBV4-1 | CASSTTTGLEYEQYF | TGCGCCAGCTCCACAACGACAGGGCTAGAGTACGAGCAGTACTTC
TRBJ1-5 | - | - | 15 | TRBV4-3 | CASSQDGGRNQPQHF | TGCGCCAGCAGCCAAGACGGGGGGAGAAATCAGCCCCAGCATTTT
TRBJ2-7 | - | - | 13 | TRBV5-1 | CASSPGDRNEQYF | TGCGCCAGCAGCCCAGGGGATCGTAACGAGCAGTACTTC
TRBJ1-2 | - | - | 13 | TRBV18 | CASSESRAGGYTF | TGTGCCAGCTCAGAGTCCAGGGCAGGTGGCTACACCTTC
TRBJ2-7 | TRBD2 | - | 14 | TRBV11-2 | CASSLGTSGYEQYF | TGTGCCAGCAGCTTGGGGACTAGCGGCTACGAGCAGTACTTC
TRBJ2-7 | TRBD2 | - | 14 | TRBV7-9 | CSSSLATSGGEQYF | TGTTCCAGCAGCTTAGCAACGTCGGGGGGGGAGCAGTACTTC
TRBJ2-7 | TRBD1 | - | 13 | TRBV5-6 | CASSQAGGGEQYF | TGTGCCAGCAGCCAGGCAGGGGGCGGCGAGCAGTACTTC
TRBJ2-7 | TRBD2 | - | 14 | TRBV6-1 | CASNRGGDSYEQYF | TGTGCCAGCAACCGCGGGGGAGACTCCTACGAGCAGTACTTC
TRBJ1-6 | TRBD1 | - | 14 | TRBV7-9 | CASSWDRGDSPLHF | TGTGCCAGCAGCTGGGACAGGGGGGACTCACCCCTCCACTTT
TRBJ2-3 | - | - | 14 | TRBV6-6 | CASRSGGVADTQYF | TGTGCCAGCAGGTCTGGGGGCGTAGCAGATACGCAGTATTTT
TRBJ2-1 | - | - | 14 | TRBV7-9 | CASSLERLTDEQFF | TGTGCCAGCAGCTTAGAGCGGCTCACGGATGAGCAGTTCTTC
TRBJ2-1 | TRBD2 | - | 16 | TRBV6-6 | CASSYGTSGAGNEQFF | TGTGCCAGCAGTTACGGGACTAGCGGGGCGGGCAATGAGCAGTTCTTC
TRBJ2-2 | TRBD2 | - | 14 | TRBV7-7 | CATTSGGFSGELFF | TGTGCAACGACTAGCGGGGGATTCAGCGGGGAGCTGTTTTTT
TRBJ2-2 | - | few | 14 | TRBV5-1 | CASSPGQDTGELFF | TGCGCCAGCAGCCCGGGACAAGACACCGGGGAGCTGTTTTTT
TRBJ2-3 | TRBD2 | - | 15 | TRBV6-6 | CASSMLAGGEDTQYF | TGTGCCAGCAGTATGTTAGCGGGGGGAGAAGATACGCAGTATTTT
TRBJ2-5 | TRBD1 | - | 14 | TRBV29-1 | CSVGQATSQETQYF | TGCAGCGTGGGACAGGCTACCTCCCAAGAGACCCAGTACTTC
TRBJ2-1 | - | - | 18 | TRBV4-1 | CASSFSTSGVTFNNEQFF | TGCGCCAGCAGTTTTAGCACCTCAGGGGTGACTTTCAACAATGAGCAGTTCTTC
TRBJ2-2 | TRBD1 | - | 16 | TRBV11-2 | CASSFREGTGTGELFF | TGTGCCAGCAGCTTTAGAGAAGGGACAGGAACCGGGGAGCTGTTTTTT
TRBJ2-1 | - | once | 14 | TRBV4-1 | CASSVIGLSNEQFF | TGCGCCAGCAGCGTTATCGGACTTTCCAATGAGCAGTTCTTC
TRBJ2-1 | - | - | 16 | TRBV11-2 | CASSQISLPTYNEQFF | TGTGCCAGCAGCCAAATTTCTCTACCTACCTACAATGAGCAGTTCTTC
TRBJ2-7 | TRBD1 | - | 14 | TRBV6-6 | CASRYGQGAYEQYF | TGTGCCAGCAGATACGGACAGGGGGCATACGAGCAGTACTTC
TRBJ2-5 | - | once | 11 | TRBV19 | CAIGQQETQYF | TGTGCCATCGGACAACAAGAGACCCAGTACTTC
TRBJ1-1 | - | few | 14 | TRBV19 | CASSIAVMNTEAFF | TGTGCCAGTAGTATAGCAGTCATGAACACTGAAGCTTTCTTT
TRBJ1-5 | - | - | 12 | TRBV6-6 | CASSLSNQPQHF | TGTGCCAGCAGTTTAAGCAATCAGCCCCAGCATTTT
TRBJ1-1 | TRBD1 | few | 15 | TRBV15 | CATSGQDRGTAGAFF | TGTGCCACCAGCGGACAGGACAGGGGAACGGCAGGAGCTTTCTTT
TRBJ2-1 | - | - | 15 | TRBV11-2 | CASSLAVLSYNEQFF | TGTGCCAGCAGCTTAGCGGTCCTCTCCTACAATGAGCAGTTCTTC
TRBJ1-3 | - | - | 14 | TRBV6-5 | CASSELGAGNTIYF | TGTGCCAGCAGTGAATTAGGGGCTGGAAACACCATATATTTT
TRBJ1-5 | - | - | 14 | TRBV6-5 | CASSRDTKNQPQHF | TGTGCCAGCAGCCGGGACACCAAAAATCAGCCCCAGCATTTT
TRBJ2-1 | TRBD1 | - | 13 | TRBV7-2 | CASETGIGNEQFF | TGTGCCAGTGAGACAGGGATAGGCAATGAGCAGTTCTTC
TRBJ1-2 | TRBD1 | - | 16 | TRBV29-1 | CSVDSNRDRGNYGYTF | TGCAGCGTTGACTCTAATCGGGACAGGGGTAACTATGGCTACACCTTC